Below, 19 T cell receptor beta chains from the same sample are listed, as sequenced in a study of T cell changes during pregnancy in multiple sclerosis. Sequencing was performed with immunoSEQ multiplex PCR; in TCRdb, only in-frame clones are kept and a portion is missing. The sample has about 40,000 clones, about 93% seen once. The source was CD4+ T cells from peripheral blood mononuclear cells, collected in the third trimester of pregnancy. The source of these receptors is a female donor with multiple sclerosis, enrolled in a pregnancy study.

This chain connects TRBV19 to TRBJ2-1; 7 bases match TRBD2. CDR1 LNHDA and CDR2 SQIVND come from the germline V gene (reference sequence). CDR3 size: 15 residues. Trimming cost V 3 bases and J 7 bases; bases outside gene matches: 9. The CDR3 loop reads CASSIGGRAGNEQFF. CDR3 in DNA: TGTGCCAGTAGTATTGGGGGGAGGGCTGGGAATGAGCAGTTCTTC. Full variable domain (remainder filled in from reference TRBV19 and TRBJ2-1): DGGITQSPKYLFRKEGQNVTLSCEQNLNHDAMYWYRQDPGQGLRLIYYSQIVNDFQKGDIAEGYSVSREKKESFPLTVTSAQKNPTAFYLCASSIGGRAGNEQFFGPGTRLTVL.

The chain is built from TRBV5-1 and TRBJ1-1; 8 nucleotides line up with TRBD1. This CDR3 comprises 16 residues. V shed 1 base, J shed 5 bases, and the junction held 10 bases outside the gene matches. CDR1 and CDR2 (germline): SGHRS, YFSETQ. The CDR3 coding sequence is TGCGCCAGCAGCTTGATGGCTAGCAGGGGGCGGACTGAAGCTTTCTTT. Residues: CASSLMASRGRTEAFF.

The CDR3 DNA is TGTGCCAGCAGCCCCGGACAGGGGTTGGGGAAAGGGTCAGATACGCAGTATTTT. Its translation is CASSPGQGLGKGSDTQYF. This rearrangement joins TRBV5-4 to TRBJ2-3; 9 positions match TRBD1. V lost 4 bases, J lost 4 bases, and 16 bases stayed unmatched. Germline V gives CDR1 SGHNT, CDR2 YYREEE (reference sequence). This CDR3 has 18 residues. The entire variable domain, with the rest obtained from reference TRBV5-4 and TRBJ2-3, is as follows: ETGVTQSPTHLIKTRGQQVTLRCSSQSGHNTVSWYQQALGQGPQFIFQYYREEENGRGNFPPRFSGLQFPNYSSELNVNALELDDSALYLCASSPGQGLGKGSDTQYFGPGTRLTVL.

The CDR3 region is CASNRLLLNYEQYF. CDR3 bases: TGTGCCAGCAATCGCCTTCTCCTAAACTACGAGCAGTACTTC. V gene TRBV2 combines with J gene TRBJ2-7; the D is unclear. The V and J ends lost 7 bases and 3 bases respectively, with 16 bases between them. The CDR3 consists of 14 residues. The germline CDR1 and CDR2 sequences are SNHLY and FYNNEI.

The V and J genes are TRBV5-1 and TRBJ2-2; D possibly corresponds to TRBD2 (5 bases). Germline-derived CDR1 and CDR2 are SGHRS and YFSETQ. The CDR3 is 15 residues long. Trimming removed 0 bases from V and 4 bases from J, with 10 bases in between. The chain's CDR3 is CASSLVLAGTGELFF. CDR3 in DNA: TGCGCCAGCAGCTTGGTCCTAGCCGGCACCGGGGAGCTGTTTTTT.

The chain recombines TRBV2 with TRBJ1-3; D gene uncertain. The CDR3 contains 14 residues. Between the trimmed V and J ends, which lost 4 bases and 3 bases, there was a span of 10 bases. Germline V CDR1 and CDR2: SNHLY, FYNNEI. CDR3 nucleotide sequence: TGTGCCAGCAGTGGGTGGGGAGTTGGAAACACCATATATTTT. It specifies CASSGWGVGNTIYF.

The V call is TRBV7-6, the J call TRBJ1-5, with a weak D call TRBD1 (5 bases). The CDR3 totals 15 residues. Trimming took off 0 bases at V and 1 base at J, with 7 bases between the two ends. Germline loops: CDR1 SGHVS, CDR2 FNYEAQ. CDR3 in amino acids: CASSLAHRSNQPQHF. DNA of the CDR3: TGTGCCAGCAGCTTAGCGCACAGGAGCAATCAGCCCCAGCATTTT.

The chain joins TRBV6-6 to TRBJ2-1; 8 bases fit TRBD2. Unmatched junction bases numbered 7, after V lost 4 bases and J lost 8 bases. The V gene's germline CDR1 is MNHNY and CDR2 SVGAGI (reference sequence). CDR3 length: 14 residues. The CDR3 DNA sequence: TGTGCCAGCAGTTTCAGCGGGAGAAAACATGAGCAGTTCTTC. It encodes CASSFSGRKHEQFF.

The V gene is TRBV18, the J gene TRBJ2-3; 7 bases agree with TRBD2. Germline-derived CDR1 and CDR2 are KGHSH and LQKENI. V lost 3 bases to trimming and J lost 2 bases; unmatched junction nucleotides: 5. CDR3 length: 15 amino acids. CDR3 coding DNA: TGTGCCAGCTCACCTGAACGGGGGGTCACAGATACGCAGTATTTT. This encodes CASSPERGVTDTQYF.

Remarks on this clone: Other DNA sequences in this sample translate to the same CDR3. This chain links TRBV5-4 with TRBJ2-5, with a weak D call TRBD1 (6 bases). V gave up 3 bases and J gave up 2 bases, with 8 bases separating them. Germline CDR1 and CDR2: SGHNT and YYREEE (reference sequence). The CDR3 has 13 amino acids. CDR3 nucleotides: TGTGCCAGCAGCTCGGGACAACAAGAGACCCAGTACTTC. This codes for CASSSGQQETQYF.

The chain carries TRBV4-1 and TRBJ2-1, with a tentative D call TRBD1 (5 bases). Trimming took off 0 bases at V and 10 bases at J, with 13 bases between the two ends. From germline, CDR1 is MGHRA and CDR2 YSYEKL. CDR3 size: 14 residues. In DNA form, the CDR3 reads TGCGCCAGCAGCCAAGAACGGGTTTACAGGGAGCAGTTCTTC. Its protein is CASSQERVYREQFF.

The rearrangement joins TRBV5-4 to TRBJ2-3; TRBD2 matches 10 bases. There are 16 residues in the CDR3. V shed 7 bases and J 0 bases; nucleotides not matched to a gene: 8. CDR1 and CDR2 from the germline V gene are SGHNT and YYREEE (reference sequence). The CDR3 DNA follows: TGTGCCAGCGGATTAGCGGGGGGCATGAGCACAGATACGCAGTATTTT. This gives the protein CASGLAGGMSTDTQYF.

The rearrangement links TRBV28 to TRBJ1-1; D gene unclear. Trimming removed 8 bases at V and 5 bases at J, with 15 bases between. CDR3 length: 13 amino acids. Germline CDR1 reads MDHEN; CDR2 reads SYDVKM. This CDR3 reads CASPSPGGTEAFF. In DNA form, the CDR3 reads TGTGCCAGCCCGTCCCCAGGAGGGACTGAAGCTTTCTTT.

The gene calls are TRBV20-1 and TRBJ2-1, with D unresolved. Germline CDR1 is DFQATT and CDR2 is SNEGSKA (reference sequence). CDR3 size: 10 residues. Trimming pared 6 bases from V and 5 bases from J, leaving 5 bases between. CDR3 DNA sequence: TGCAGTGCAATCGACAATGAGCAGTTCTTC. This gives the protein CSAIDNEQFF.

The chain uses TRBV6-1 and TRBJ1-4; possible D gene TRBD1, 6 bases. The V gene lost 6 bases and the J gene lost 5 bases, with 13 bases spanning the gap. In germline, CDR1 is MNHNS, CDR2 SASEGT. The length of the CDR3 is 14 residues. CDR3 sequence: CASRNREGNEKLFF. The CDR3 DNA sequence: TGTGCCAGCAGAAACAGGGAGGGGAATGAAAAACTGTTTTTT.

The chain is built from TRBV27 and TRBJ2-3, with D tentatively TRBD1 (5 bases). V was trimmed by 3 bases and J by 0 bases, leaving 22 bases between them. The germline gives CDR1 MNHEY, CDR2 SMNVEV (reference sequence). The CDR3 contains 19 residues. CDR3 nucleotide sequence: TGTGCCAGCAGTTTTCTCGGATCGCTCGACAGCTCTAGCACAGATACGCAGTATTTT. Its protein is CASSFLGSLDSSSTDTQYF.

This clone showed up just once. The chain carries TRBV5-5 and TRBJ1-6; D not resolved. The CDR3 totals 14 residues. Germline values: CDR1 SGHKS, CDR2 YYEKEE (reference sequence). V was pared by 2 bases and J by 8 bases, with 11 bases between. The CDR3 reads CASSLGGIDSPLHF. For the CDR3, the DNA is TGTGCCAGCAGCTTAGGAGGGATCGATTCACCCCTCCACTTT.

The rearrangement uses TRBV7-2 and TRBJ2-3; 8 bases align to TRBD2. Germline trimming cut 4 bases from V and 4 bases from J; bases unmatched to any gene: 4. Germline CDR1 SGHTA, CDR2 FQGNSA. The CDR3 loop spans 14 amino acids. Written as DNA, the CDR3 is TGTGCCAGCAGCTACGGGGGGGTGGCAGATACGCAGTATTTT. Translated, it gives CASSYGGVADTQYF.

The V and J genes are TRBV5-1 and TRBJ2-1, with D perhaps TRBD2 (7 bases). Trimming left V 1 base short and J 2 bases short, with 13 bases between. The CDR3 has 16 residues. Germline CDR1 SGHRS, CDR2 YFSETQ. CDR3 region: CASSLMGEGAYNEQFF. The CDR3 DNA reads TGCGCCAGCAGCTTGATGGGGGAGGGGGCCTACAATGAGCAGTTCTTC.